This record looks at one TCR beta chain sequence and its context. Other DNA sequences in the sample encode the same CDR3. The data derive from a study of blood T cell repertoires in COVID-19. Study context: Nucleic acid was either cDNA or gDNA, and it came from T cells, B-cell-depleted T cells, or PBMCs.

Authors' analysis steps: Amplification with reference gene primers provided the estimates of nucleated cell counts. TCRdb keeps only in-frame clones here, not all; method: immunoSEQ multiplex PCR. Clonal size and the V and J genes are those of that table, whereas D and trimming came from the DNA. There are 60,000 to 75,000 clones in the sample; around 87% occur only once, and over 6.5% lies in the top ten. The CDR3 covers 13 residues. Trimming removed 7 bases at V and 2 bases at J, with 9 bases between. CDR1 MNHEY and CDR2 SVGEGT come from the germline V gene. The specimen was peripheral blood. The chain has TRBV6-2 or TRBV6-3 and TRBJ1-5, with D uncertain. This receptor was obtained from a man between 60 and 75 years old with acute or convalescent COVID-19. The CDR3 nucleotides are TGTGCCAGCACCCCCCGAGGCAATCAGCCCCAGCATTTT. Protein product: CASTPRGNQPQHF.